The 22 T cell receptor beta chains below were found in one sample sequenced in a study of cytomegalovirus exposure and HLA in healthy donors. Primers: 60 Vbeta forward and 13 Jbeta reverse. TCRdb's copy holds only in-frame clones and misses some; the assay was immunoSEQ multiplex PCR. The sample includes some 120,000 clones, 60% to 85% of them seen just once. Sequencing used PBMCs. The source of these receptors is a woman younger than 30 in good health and CMV-seronegative.

The chain carries TRBV9 and TRBJ1-3; D remains ambiguous. The CDR3 totals 14 residues. The ends were cut back, 4 bases at V and 2 bases at J, with 10 bases in the middle. CDR1 is SGDLS and CDR2 is YYNGEE in the germline V gene. The DNA for the CDR3 is TGTGCCAGCAGCCCCGGTGTGACTGGAAACACCATATATTTT. Translating it yields CASSPGVTGNTIYF.

The V call is TRBV19, the J call TRBJ1-1; D gene unclear. The V gene lost 3 bases and the J gene lost 2 bases, with 13 bases spanning the gap. Germline V gives CDR1 LNHDA, CDR2 SQIVND (reference sequence). The CDR3 totals 15 residues. CDR3 nucleotide sequence: TGTGCCAGTAGTATGGGAGCCAGATCAAACACTGAAGCTTTCTTT. Its protein is CASSMGARSNTEAFF.

This chain links TRBV10-2 with TRBJ1-2; 8 nucleotides agree with TRBD1. Germline CDR1 reads WSHSY; CDR2 reads SAAADI. Trimming removed 8 bases from V and 0 bases from J; junction bases left unmatched: 8. The CDR3 is made up of 15 amino acids. The CDR3 loop is CASGRDRITNYGYTF. DNA of the CDR3: TGCGCCAGCGGCCGGGACAGGATTACTAACTATGGCTACACCTTC.

The J gene is TRBJ2-3, the V gene TRBV11-3; D ambiguous. The CDR3 length is 14 residues. Trimming took off 5 bases at V and 0 bases at J, with 9 bases between the two ends. The germline V gene has CDR1 SGHNT and CDR2 YENEEA. The CDR3, as DNA: TGTGCCAGCAGCCTTGACGGGAGCACAGATACGCAGTATTTT. The encoded protein is CASSLDGSTDTQYF.

About this clone: This same CDR3 is encoded by further DNA sequences in the sample. The chain joins TRBV30 to TRBJ1-2; D is undetermined. Per the germline V gene, CDR1 is GTSNPN and CDR2 is SVGIG (reference sequence). The ends were cut back, 3 bases at V and 5 bases at J, with 10 bases in the middle. CDR3 size: 12 residues. This chain's CDR3 is CAWSSHIYGYTF. For the CDR3, the DNA is TGTGCCTGGAGCAGTCATATTTATGGCTACACCTTC.

The V call is TRBV28, the J call TRBJ1-2; D remains ambiguous. Germline values: CDR1 MDHEN, CDR2 SYDVKM. V lost 6 bases and J lost 3, with 11 bases in between. The CDR3 extends over 13 amino acids. The CDR3 DNA reads as TGTGCCAGCAGCCCAGCAGACTACTATGGCTACACCTTC. Translating it yields CASSPADYYGYTF.

The rearrangement uses TRBV30 and TRBJ1-1; possibly TRBD1 for D (5 bases). Trimming took off 0 bases at V and 1 base at J, with 15 bases between the two ends. This CDR3 is built from 16 residues. CDR1 and CDR2 from the germline V gene are GTSNPN and SVGIG (reference sequence). CDR3 sequence reads: CAWSVTPGQQNTEAFF. Here the CDR3 DNA reads TGTGCCTGGAGTGTAACGCCAGGACAACAGAACACTGAAGCTTTCTTT.

The chain uses TRBV5-1 and TRBJ2-3; D gene ambiguous. V was trimmed by 2 bases and J by 5 bases, leaving 12 bases between them. The CDR3 is 14 amino acids. The V gene's germline CDR1 is SGHRS and CDR2 YFSETQ. In DNA, the CDR3 is TGCGCCAGCAGCTTTACCAGAGCGAGAGATACGCAGTATTTT. It yields the protein CASSFTRARDTQYF.

The chain links TRBV5-6 to TRBJ2-5; TRBD2 might be the D (5 bases). Between the trimmed V and J ends, which lost 6 bases and 4 bases, there was a span of 16 bases. CDR3 size: 14 residues. Germline values: CDR1 SGHDT, CDR2 YYEEEE. The CDR3 DNA follows: TGTGCCAGCAAGGTCGGTATGGGGAGAGAGACCCAGTACTTC. Residues: CASKVGMGRETQYF.

This chain links TRBV10-2 with TRBJ1-5; 7 bases are a match to TRBD1. The CDR3 totals 14 residues. J lost 5 bases, V lost 6 bases, and 7 bases had no gene match. Germline V gene sequence: CDR1 WSHSY, CDR2 SAAADI. Written as DNA, the CDR3 is TGCGCCAGCAGCGACAGGGCCCCTTATCAGCCCCAGCATTTT. Its translation is CASSDRAPYQPQHF.

This clone was detected only a few times. The V gene is TRBV9, the J gene TRBJ1-6; maybe TRBD1 (5 bases). Germline CDR1 SGDLS, CDR2 YYNGEE. This CDR3 has 13 residues. V shed 0 bases and J shed 10 bases, with 8 bases lying between them. CDR3 DNA sequence: TGTGCCAGCAGCGTAGCCGGGGGATCACCCCTCCACTTT. It codes for CASSVAGGSPLHF.

The gene calls are TRBV29-1 and TRBJ2-3; TRBD2 aligns across 10 bases. CDR3 length: 16 amino acids. Trimming removed 6 bases from V and 2 bases from J; junction bases left unmatched: 11. From germline, CDR1 is SQVTM and CDR2 ANQGSEA. For the CDR3, the DNA is TGCAGCGTCCAAGGATCTAGCGGGGGCTCCACAGATACGCAGTATTTT. Its translation: CSVQGSSGGSTDTQYF.

The V call is TRBV6-1, the J call TRBJ1-1; D is undetermined. The CDR3 is 13 residues long. Trimming pared 10 bases from V and 5 bases from J, leaving 17 bases between. Germline V gene data show CDR1 as MNHNS and CDR2 as SASEGT. In nucleotides, the CDR3 is TGTGCCACTTCAACTGACCGGGGTACTGAAGCTTTCTTT. It codes for CATSTDRGTEAFF.

The V and J genes are TRBV7-8 and TRBJ1-2, with 7 bases fitting TRBD1. Germline V gene lookup returns CDR1 SGHVS and CDR2 FQNEAQ. J was trimmed by 7 bases and V by 0 bases; bases with no gene match: 5. The CDR3 totals 14 residues. CDR3 protein: CASSLATGAPGYTF. CDR3 nucleotide sequence: TGTGCCAGCAGCTTAGCAACAGGGGCCCCTGGCTACACCTTC.

Notes on this clone: This CDR3 fails to terminate in the conserved phenylalanine or tryptophan, so it likely reflects a read error. The chain carries TRBV15 and TRBJ1-5, with 9 bases aligning to TRBD1. The V segment lost 0 bases and the J segment 6 bases; nucleotides outside the gene matches: 3. CDR1 LNHNV and CDR2 YYDKDF come from the germline V gene (reference sequence). This CDR3 has 15 residues. The CDR3 sequence: CATSRDWTGAQPQHV. The CDR3 DNA reads TGTGCCACCAGCAGAGATTGGACAGGGGCTCAGCCCCAGCATGTT.

This clone turned up a few times. This rearrangement joins TRBV27 to TRBJ2-7; D is ambiguous. The germline V gene has CDR1 MNHEY and CDR2 SMNVEV (reference sequence). V shed 9 bases and J shed 0 bases, with 3 bases lying between them. The CDR3 has 10 residues. In nucleotides, the CDR3 is TGTGCCAGTAGCTCCTACGAGCAGTACTTC. Translating gives CASSSYEQYF.

The chain employs TRBV25-1 and TRBJ2-2; 7 nucleotides match TRBD2. This CDR3 contains 17 residues. Germline V gene data show CDR1 as MGHDK and CDR2 as SYGVNS. V trimming: 2 bases; J trimming: 0 bases; junction bases outside the gene matches: 6. The CDR3 spells CASSEGTGGPNTGELFF. Here the CDR3 DNA reads TGTGCCAGCAGTGAAGGGACGGGGGGTCCGAACACCGGGGAGCTGTTTTTT.

There are a few counts of this clone. J is TRBJ1-3 and V is TRBV30, with TRBD1 as a possible D gene (6 bases). Trimming pared 2 bases from V and 14 bases from J, leaving 16 bases between. Germline V lookup: CDR1 GTSNPN, CDR2 SVGIG (reference sequence). The CDR3 runs 12 residues. The DNA of the CDR3 is TGTGCCTGGAGTTTACCAGGGGTAACCCTATATTTT. Amino acid sequence: CAWSLPGVTLYF.

J is TRBJ1-4 and V is TRBV28, with no clear D. V lost 2 bases and J 10 bases, leaving 20 bases between the germline ends. This CDR3 is built from 16 residues. Germline V CDR1 and CDR2: MDHEN, SYDVKM. The CDR3 loop is CASSLTRQDSEGKLFF. In DNA, the CDR3 is TGTGCCAGCAGTTTAACCCGCCAGGATTCCGAGGGAAAACTGTTTTTT.

The V and J genes are TRBV6-5 and TRBJ2-7; 7 nucleotides match TRBD1. V shed 10 bases and J 2 bases; nucleotides not matched to a gene: 11. The germline V gene encodes CDR1 MNHEY and CDR2 SVGAGI. The CDR3 is 14 residues long. The CDR3: CATKTAGGTYEQYF. The CDR3 nucleotides read TGTGCCACCAAAACGGCAGGGGGAACCTACGAGCAGTACTTC.

The rearrangement joins TRBV13 to TRBJ2-5; 8 bases fit TRBD1. Germline V gene data show CDR1 as PRHDT and CDR2 as FYEKMQ (reference sequence). Trimming at V came to 3 bases and at J to 4 bases, leaving 1 base not matched to a gene. The CDR3 consists of 13 residues. As DNA, the CDR3 is TGTGCCAGCAGCTTCGGACAGGGAGAGACCCAGTACTTC. The encoded protein is CASSFGQGETQYF.

The gene calls are TRBV6-5 and TRBJ2-7, with 8 bases aligning to TRBD2. The germline V gene has CDR1 MNHEY and CDR2 SVGAGI. J was trimmed by 5 bases and V by 4 bases; bases with no gene match: 13. The CDR3 spans 16 residues. The CDR3 loop is CASSSIVGAGVNEQYF. DNA for the CDR3: TGTGCCAGCAGTTCAATAGTCGGAGCGGGGGTGAACGAGCAGTACTTC.